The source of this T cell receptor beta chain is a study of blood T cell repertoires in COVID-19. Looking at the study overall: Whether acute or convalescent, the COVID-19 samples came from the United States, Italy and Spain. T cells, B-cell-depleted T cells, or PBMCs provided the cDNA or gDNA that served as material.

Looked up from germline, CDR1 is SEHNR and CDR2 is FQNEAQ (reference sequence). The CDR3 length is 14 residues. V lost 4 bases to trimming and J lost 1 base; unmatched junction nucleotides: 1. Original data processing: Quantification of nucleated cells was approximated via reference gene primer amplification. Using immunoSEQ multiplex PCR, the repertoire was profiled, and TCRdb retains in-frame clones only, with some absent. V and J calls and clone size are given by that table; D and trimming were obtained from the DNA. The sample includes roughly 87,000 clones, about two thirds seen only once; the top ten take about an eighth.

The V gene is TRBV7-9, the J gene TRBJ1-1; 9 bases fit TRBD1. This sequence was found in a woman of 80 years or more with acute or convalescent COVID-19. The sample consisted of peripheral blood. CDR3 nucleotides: TGTGCCAGCAGCTCGGGACAGGGGAACACTGAAGCTTTCTTT. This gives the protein CASSSGQGNTEAFF. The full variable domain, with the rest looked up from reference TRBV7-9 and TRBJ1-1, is DTGVSQNPRHKITKRGQNVTFRCDPISEHNRLYWYRQTLGQGPEFLTYFQNEAQLEKSRLLSDRFSAERPKGSFSTLEIQRTEQGDSAMYLCASSSGQGNTEAFFGQGTRLTVV.